This T cell receptor beta chain was obtained from a study of shared clonotypes between healthy human individuals. Genomic DNA (from each subset) was split evenly across several immunoSEQ plates. Clones were read by immunoSEQ multiplex PCR, and TCRdb kept only the in-frame ones, dropping some. The data contain 950,000 to 1,200,000 clones, about 72% of them singletons. The CDR3 has 15 amino acids. V dropped 8 bases and J dropped 2 bases, with 22 bases sitting between them. Germline-derived CDR1 and CDR2 are GTSNPN and SVGIG (reference sequence). The rearrangement links TRBV30 to TRBJ2-7, with D possibly matching TRBD2 (6 bases). The receptor was isolated from a man between 18 and 35 years old in good health. Some clones in this sample may be carry-over from other donors' samples. Sequenced sample: memory CD4+ T cells from PBMCs. Noted subset: CD45RA-negative fraction. The CDR3 bases are TGTGCCCTAGCCTTGGACCAGATAGCGGCCTACGAGCAGTACTTC. Translated: CALALDQIAAYEQYF.